This TCR beta chain was sequenced for a study of cytomegalovirus exposure and HLA in healthy donors. This PCR relied on a set of 60 Vbeta primers and 13 Jbeta primers. TCRdb's table, derived via immunoSEQ multiplex PCR, lists solely in-frame clones and lacks some. In the table there are around 150,000 clones, more than 60% of which are singletons. CDR1 is MNHNS and CDR2 is SASEGT in the germline V gene. The V end was cut by 5 bases, the J end by 0 bases, with 10 bases between. This CDR3 is built from 14 residues. The sample holds one count of this clone. This TCR came from a young man in good health and CMV-seropositive. This chain uses TRBV6-1 with TRBJ1-1; perhaps TRBD1 as D (5 bases). The sequencing input was PBMCs. The CDR3 DNA reads TGTGCCAGCAGTTTGGGCAGGGTGAACACTGAAGCTTTCTTT. Protein: CASSLGRVNTEAFF.